The 19 T cell receptor beta chains in this list originate from one sample, sequenced in a study of T cell repertoires in cytomegalovirus infection. In TCRdb, the reads were re-called with MiXCR into one record per CDR3 protein. Of approximately 1,000,000 distinct CDR3 sequences in the sample, around a third were seen once. These receptors' targets are unknown. The sequenced sample was cultured CD8+ T cells from PBMCs, obtained from culture after CMV antigen stimulation. These receptors all come from a human donor in good health (CMV status not recorded). Some clones in this sample may be carry-over from other donors' samples.

This clonotype was detected a few times. This rearrangement joins TRBV6-1 to TRBJ2-5; D remains ambiguous. The CDR3 is 11 amino acids. The germline CDR1 and CDR2 sequences are MNHNS and SASEGT. V lost 7 bases and J 9 bases, leaving 12 bases between the germline ends. The CDR3 sequence: CASNGWDAQYF. The CDR3 bases are TGTGCCAGCAACGGATGGGATGCCCAGTACTTC.

The sample holds a few counts of this clonotype. The J gene is TRBJ2-1, the V gene TRBV7-6; the match to TRBD2 covers 9 bases. CDR1 SGHVS and CDR2 FNYEAQ come from the germline V gene. The CDR3 sequence is 16 residues long. V lost 2 bases, J lost 1 base, and 3 bases stayed unmatched. The CDR3 region is CASSLKTSGSYNEQFF. In DNA form, the CDR3 reads TGTGCCAGCAGCTTAAAGACTAGCGGTTCCTACAATGAGCAGTTCTTC.

This clonotype was found a few times. The chain joins TRBV7-8 to TRBJ1-1; D ambiguous. Germline V gives CDR1 SGHVS, CDR2 FQNEAQ. This CDR3 region has 14 residues. Trimming pared 8 bases from V and 1 base from J, leaving 14 bases between. The CDR3 spells CASVVGPWNTEAFF. The CDR3 region has the DNA TGTGCCAGCGTCGTTGGCCCATGGAACACTGAAGCTTTCTTT.

This clonotype was picked up a small number of times. The rearrangement joins TRBV11-2 to TRBJ1-1, with D possibly TRBD1 on 5 matching bases. Germline-derived CDR1 and CDR2 are SGHAT and FQNNGV. CDR3 length: 18 amino acids. Trimming took off 2 bases at V and 2 bases at J, with 21 bases between the two ends. The CDR3 reads CASSLWSRVVNGNTEAFF. CDR3 DNA: TGTGCCAGCAGCTTATGGTCCAGGGTAGTGAACGGAAACACTGAAGCTTTCTTT.

V usage is TRBV27 and J usage is TRBJ2-2, with D unclear. CDR3 length: 13 residues. V was cut by 5 bases and J by 6 bases, with 10 bases left in between. Germline V gives CDR1 MNHEY, CDR2 SMNVEV (reference sequence). The CDR3 protein is CASSNGWSGELFF. The CDR3 region has the DNA TGTGCCAGCAGTAATGGGTGGTCCGGGGAGCTGTTTTTT.

This sequence joins TRBV7-9 and TRBJ2-5, with a weak D call TRBD2 (6 bases). CDR1 is SEHNR, CDR2 FQNEAQ, per germline (reference sequence). The CDR3 runs 15 residues. V was trimmed by 2 bases and J by 7 bases, leaving 17 bases between them. CDR3 nucleotides: TGTGCCAGCAGCTTAAGGGGAGCTTTGGAGGGGACCCAGTACTTC. The encoded protein is CASSLRGALEGTQYF.

On this clonotype itself: An end of the junction differs from the germline gene, which may be a read error. The rearrangement joins TRBV6-2 or TRBV6-3 to TRBJ2-5; TRBD2 matches 14 bases. This CDR3 contains 18 residues. Germline assignment: CDR1 MNHEY and CDR2 SVGEGT. CDR3 protein: CATSYSRLAGGMQETQYF. In DNA form, the CDR3 reads TGTGCCACCAGTTACTCTCGACTAGCGGGGGGGATGCAAGAGACCCAGTACTTC.

There are a few counts of this clonotype. This sequence joins TRBV7-9 and TRBJ2-7, with D tentatively TRBD2 (6 bases). Trimming shortened V by 1 base and J by 11 bases, and 15 bases separated the two germline ends. CDR3 length equals 13 residues. Per the germline V gene, CDR1 is SEHNR and CDR2 is FQNEAQ (reference sequence). The CDR3 DNA follows: TGTGCCAGCAGCTTAGGGGGAGGCTTGGAAGAGTACGTC. Translation gives CASSLGGGLEEYV.

Many counts were recorded for this clonotype. The rearrangement links TRBV28 to TRBJ1-6, with D perhaps matching TRBD1 (6 bases). There are 14 residues in the CDR3. Per the germline V gene, CDR1 is MDHEN and CDR2 is SYDVKM. Trimming shortened V by 3 bases and J by 7 bases, and 10 bases separated the two germline ends. CDR3 region: CASSLPGANSPLHF. The CDR3 nucleotides read TGTGCCAGCAGTTTGCCAGGGGCAAATTCACCCCTCCACTTT.

The table lists this clonotype with many counts. The chain uses TRBV5-4 and TRBJ2-1; tentatively, D is TRBD1 or TRBD2 (5 bases each). Germline V gives CDR1 SGHNT, CDR2 YYREEE (reference sequence). The CDR3 has 16 residues. V was clipped by 1 base and J by 2 bases, with 13 bases between them. The CDR3 DNA reads as TGTGCCAGCAGCTTGTGGGGACGCCGGGCCTACAATGAGCAGTTCTTC. Translation: CASSLWGRRAYNEQFF. Variable domain in full (rest from reference TRBV5-4 and TRBJ2-1): ETGVTQSPTHLIKTRGQQVTLRCSSQSGHNTVSWYQQALGQGPQFIFQYYREEENGRGNFPPRFSGLQFPNYSSELNVNALELDDSALYLCASSLWGRRAYNEQFFGPGTRLTVL.

There are a few counts of this clonotype. CDR3 coding DNA: TGTGCCAGCAGTTTGTATTTGGGGGCCCAGCTTGGCTACACCTTC. It specifies CASSLYLGAQLGYTF. The J gene is TRBJ1-2, the V gene TRBV27; tentatively, D is TRBD1 (6 bases). This CDR3 is built from 15 residues. The germline CDR1 and CDR2 sequences are MNHEY and SMNVEV (reference sequence). Trimming shortened V by 3 bases and J by 7 bases, and 18 bases separated the two germline ends.

J is TRBJ2-7 and V is TRBV10-1, with D maybe TRBD2 (6 bases). Trimming removed 3 bases at V and 1 base at J, with 10 bases between. This CDR3 has 14 amino acids. CDR1 WNHNN and CDR2 SYGVQD come from the germline V gene (reference sequence). The CDR3 sequence is CASSETLASYEQYF. The CDR3 nucleotides are TGCGCCAGCAGTGAAACCCTAGCGTCCTACGAGCAGTACTTC.

There are many counts of this clonotype. The CDR3 region has the DNA TGTGCCAGCAGCTTAGGCACACAGGGAAGTCCTAAAGAGACCCAGTACTTC. Amino acid sequence: CASSLGTQGSPKETQYF. The genes are TRBV7-2 and TRBJ2-5; the D gene is possibly TRBD1 (6 bases). CDR1 is SGHTA and CDR2 is FQGNSA in the germline V gene. The CDR3 length is 17 residues. Trimming took off 1 base at V and 3 bases at J, with 18 bases between the two ends.

This clonotype was picked up a small number of times. The rearrangement links TRBV2 to TRBJ2-6; 8 bases are a match to TRBD1. The CDR3 loop spans 15 amino acids. V lost 8 bases, J lost 2 bases, and 5 bases stayed unmatched. Germline V gives CDR1 SNHLY, CDR2 FYNNEI. The CDR3 DNA follows: TGTGCCAGCCCGACAGGGGACCCTGGGGCCAACGTCCTGACTTTC. As protein: CASPTGDPGANVLTF.

The chain couples TRBV27 to TRBJ2-7; perhaps TRBD2 as D (6 bases). Germline lookup yields CDR1 MNHEY and CDR2 SMNVEV (reference sequence). The CDR3 is 15 residues long. Trimming removed 4 bases from V and 3 bases from J, with 16 bases in between. This chain's CDR3 is CASSWGDPGIYEQYV. CDR3 bases: TGTGCCAGCAGTTGGGGGGACCCCGGCATCTACGAGCAGTACGTC.

This clonotype was detected once. This chain links TRBV5-5 with TRBJ2-1; D may be TRBD1 or TRBD2 (5 bases each). CDR3 length equals 15 residues. Trimming stripped 4 bases from V and 6 bases from J, with 17 bases between. CDR1 and CDR2 from the germline V gene are SGHKS and YYEKEE (reference sequence). The DNA for the CDR3 is TGTGCCAGCAGCCTGGGACCAACGAATAGCAATGAGCAGTTCTTC. It specifies CASSLGPTNSNEQFF.

J is TRBJ2-3 and V is TRBV29-1; 9 positions match TRBD1. Trimming took 6 bases from V and 1 from J; bases not matched to a gene: 8. The CDR3 totals 15 residues. From germline, CDR1 is SQVTM and CDR2 ANQGSEA. Here the CDR3 DNA reads TGCAGCGTGAATGGGGACAGGGTGGGCACAGATACGCAGTATTTT. Its translation: CSVNGDRVGTDTQYF.

The rearrangement joins TRBV7-9 to TRBJ2-2; 7 bases fit TRBD1. V was clipped by 10 bases and J by 4 bases; unmatched bases: 9. Germline CDR1 SEHNR, CDR2 FQNEAQ (reference sequence). The CDR3 is 14 residues long. The CDR3 spells CATGTARRTGELFF. The DNA for the CDR3 is TGTGCCACCGGGACAGCGAGACGCACCGGGGAGCTGTTTTTT. The variable domain in full, with the rest retrieved from reference TRBV7-9 and TRBJ2-2, is DTGVSQNPRHKITKRGQNVTFRCDPISEHNRLYWYRQTLGQGPEFLTYFQNEAQLEKSRLLSDRFSAERPKGSFSTLEIQRTEQGDSAMYLCATGTARRTGELFFGEGSRLTVL.

This chain joins TRBV20-1 and TRBJ2-6; unclear D gene. From germline, CDR1 is DFQATT and CDR2 SNEGSKA (reference sequence). V lost 4 bases and J lost 0, with 7 bases in between. The length of the CDR3 is 14 residues. CDR3 residues: CSATGFSGANVLTF. As DNA, the CDR3 is TGCAGTGCTACTGGGTTCTCTGGGGCCAACGTCCTGACTTTC.